Each of the 23 T cell receptor beta chains below was sequenced from the same sample in a study of blood T cell repertoires in COVID-19. This table comes from immunoSEQ multiplex PCR, and its TCRdb copy is limited to in-frame clones, with some not included. The sample has approximately 150,000 clones; 75% to 90% are singletons. The sample taken for sequencing was PBMCs or T cells enriched from blood (not recorded which). Receptors were obtained from a man in his forties or fifties in a cohort exposed to, infected with or recovered from COVID-19 (not recorded which).

The chain links TRBV3-1 (or the pseudogene TRBV3-2) to TRBJ1-2; TRBD1 matches 9 bases. CDR3 length equals 14 residues. Germline trimming cut 4 bases from V and 8 bases from J; bases unmatched to any gene: 8. Germline CDR1 is LGHDT and CDR2 is YNNKEL (reference sequence). CDR3 sequence reads: CASSPDRGAGGYTF. CDR3 sequence (DNA): TGTGCCAGCAGCCCCGACAGGGGGGCGGGAGGCTACACCTTC.

V is TRBV11-3 and J is TRBJ2-1; 10 nucleotides agree with TRBD2. Trimming took 4 bases from V and 5 from J; bases not matched to a gene: 8. This CDR3 spans 16 amino acids. The V gene's germline CDR1 is SGHNT and CDR2 YENEEA. The CDR3 DNA sequence: TGTGCCAGCAGCTCGGGTAGCGGGGGGCGTGACAATGAGCAGTTCTTC. It yields the protein CASSSGSGGRDNEQFF. Looking up the rest from reference TRBV11-3 and TRBJ2-1 gives the full variable domain: EAGVVQSPRYKIIEKKQPVAFWCNPISGHNTLYWYLQNLGQGPELLIRYENEEAVDDSQLPKDRFSAERLKGVDSTLKIQPAELGDSAVYLCASSSGSGGRDNEQFFGPGTRLTVL.

V and J are TRBV28 and TRBJ2-1; D might be TRBD1 (5 bases). Germline V gene sequence: CDR1 MDHEN, CDR2 SYDVKM. CDR3 length: 15 amino acids. V shed 2 bases and J shed 2 bases, with 10 bases lying between them. The CDR3 sequence is CASSLGARPYNEQFF. Here the CDR3 DNA reads TGTGCCAGCAGTTTAGGGGCCAGGCCCTACAATGAGCAGTTCTTC.

The genes are TRBV3-1 (or the pseudogene TRBV3-2) and TRBJ1-6, with D maybe TRBD1 (5 bases). Germline lookup yields CDR1 LGHDT and CDR2 YNNKEL (reference sequence). V lost 1 base, J lost 9 bases, and 10 bases lay in between. The CDR3 covers 14 residues. CDR3: CASSQVRGGSPLHF. CDR3 DNA sequence: TGTGCCAGCAGCCAAGTACGGGGGGGTTCACCCCTCCACTTT.

The J gene is TRBJ2-2, the V gene TRBV2, with 7 nucleotides matching TRBD1. The V segment lost 8 bases and the J segment 3 bases; nucleotides outside the gene matches: 6. Germline V CDR1 and CDR2: SNHLY, FYNNEI. CDR3 length equals 14 residues. The CDR3 sequence: CASVETGHTGELFF. Here the CDR3 DNA reads TGTGCCAGCGTTGAGACAGGGCACACCGGGGAGCTGTTTTTT.

The V call is TRBV11-2, the J call TRBJ2-5; 8 bases fit TRBD2. The ends lost 3 bases at V and 2 bases at J; junction bases unmatched: 8. The germline V gene encodes CDR1 SGHAT and CDR2 FQNNGV. The CDR3 is 16 residues long. DNA of the CDR3: TGTGCCAGCAGCTTCACTGGTAGCGGGGTTCAAGAGACCCAGTACTTC. Its protein is CASSFTGSGVQETQYF.

The V call is TRBV28, the J call TRBJ2-7, with 7 bases fitting TRBD2. CDR1 is MDHEN, CDR2 SYDVKM, per germline. V gave up 5 bases and J gave up 3 bases; unmatched junction bases: 13. The CDR3 spans 16 residues. DNA of the CDR3: TGTGCCAGCAGTCCCCCTAAGGGAGGGAGCGGCTACGAGCAGTACTTC. Amino acids: CASSPPKGGSGYEQYF.

The V and J genes are TRBV7-6 and TRBJ1-5; no firm D call. V gave up 5 bases and J gave up 0 bases, with 5 bases separating them. This CDR3 has 13 amino acids. Germline CDR1 and CDR2: SGHVS and FNYEAQ. The CDR3, as DNA: TGTGCCAGCAGCGGAGATAGCAATCAGCCCCAGCATTTT. It yields the protein CASSGDSNQPQHF.

The chain has TRBV5-4 and TRBJ1-1, with D unresolved. The CDR3 is made up of 14 amino acids. V lost 4 bases to trimming and J lost 0 bases, with 10 bases between them. CDR1 and CDR2 (germline): SGHNT, YYREEE (reference sequence). CDR3 sequence (DNA): TGTGCCAGCAGCCCATTTTCGGTGAACACTGAAGCTTTCTTT. Amino acids: CASSPFSVNTEAFF.

J is TRBJ2-5 and V is TRBV6-5, with a possible D match to TRBD2 (6 bases). This CDR3 is built from 15 residues. CDR1 is MNHEY, CDR2 SVGAGI, per germline. Trimming shortened V by 8 bases and J by 0 bases, and 16 bases separated the two germline ends. Written as DNA, the CDR3 is TGTGCCAGCTCCCGCCTCGGGACTCACCAAGAGACCCAGTACTTC. It codes for CASSRLGTHQETQYF.

This clone is a singleton in its sample. This chain joins TRBV11-2 and TRBJ2-1, with a possible D match to TRBD1 (5 bases). Trimming cost V 5 bases and J 15 bases, with 17 bases left between them. The CDR3 totals 12 residues. CDR1 is SGHAT, CDR2 FQNNGV, per germline. The CDR3 sequence: CASSLGWQGLFF. The DNA for the CDR3 is TGTGCCAGCAGCCTTGGGTGGCAGGGCCTGTTCTTC.

The rearrangement joins TRBV10-3 to TRBJ1-1, with 9 positions matching TRBD1. V shed 5 bases, J shed 6 bases, and the junction held 7 bases outside the gene matches. The germline V gene encodes CDR1 ENHRY and CDR2 SYGVKD. This CDR3 has 14 amino acids. In DNA, the CDR3 is TGTGCCATCAGTAGGACAGGGGCCGGGGCTGAAGCTTTCTTT. Its translation is CAISRTGAGAEAFF.

This clone was found a few times. The chain combines TRBV4-1 with TRBJ2-2, with TRBD2 matching 7 bases. With V trimmed by 4 bases and J by 5 bases, 7 bases remained unmatched. Germline CDR1 is MGHRA and CDR2 is YSYEKL. This CDR3 has 15 amino acids. The CDR3, as DNA: TGCGCCAGCAGCCCCGGGGCGGGGGTGACCGGGGAGCTGTTTTTT. The encoded protein is CASSPGAGVTGELFF.

This chain connects TRBV13 to TRBJ1-6; no clear D gene. Germline V gene data show CDR1 as PRHDT and CDR2 as FYEKMQ (reference sequence). The CDR3 consists of 16 residues. Deletions cut 6 bases from V and 0 bases from J, with 12 bases between. Here the CDR3 DNA reads TGTGCCAGCAGACTAGGACGCCGCTCCTATAATTCACCCCTCCACTTT. It yields the protein CASRLGRRSYNSPLHF.

On this clone itself: Other DNA sequences in this sample translate to the same CDR3. The rearrangement joins TRBV3-1 (or the pseudogene TRBV3-2) to TRBJ1-1; maybe TRBD1 (6 bases). The germline V gene has CDR1 LGHDT and CDR2 YNNKEL (reference sequence). The CDR3 sequence is 14 residues long. With 3 bases removed from V and 1 base from J, the gap between germline ends came to 9 bases. This CDR3 reads CASSQPQGNTEAFF. Here the CDR3 DNA reads TGTGCCAGCAGCCAGCCACAGGGGAACACTGAAGCTTTCTTT.

The V and J genes are TRBV15 and TRBJ2-3; D gene uncertain. Trimming took 3 bases from V and 4 from J, leaving 8 bases between them. Germline V gives CDR1 LNHNV, CDR2 YYDKDF (reference sequence). The CDR3 runs to 13 residues. DNA of the CDR3: TGTGCCACCAGCAGCCCCTCCGCAGATACGCAGTATTTT. As protein: CATSSPSADTQYF. The variable domain in full, completed from reference TRBV15 and TRBJ2-3, reads DAMVIQNPRYQVTQFGKPVTLSCSQTLNHNVMYWYQQKSSQAPKLLFHYYDKDFNNEADTPDNFQSRRPNTSFCFLDIRSPGLGDTAMYLCATSSPSADTQYFGPGTRLTVL.

The sample holds one count of this clone. This sequence joins TRBV7-2 and TRBJ1-2, with D unresolved. The CDR3 loop spans 14 amino acids. Germline values: CDR1 SGHTA, CDR2 FQGNSA. V lost 1 base and J 2 bases, leaving 8 bases between the germline ends. CDR3 sequence reads: CASSLVYRNYGYTF. The CDR3, as DNA: TGTGCCAGCAGCTTAGTATACCGGAACTATGGCTACACCTTC.

V usage is TRBV18 and J usage is TRBJ2-3, with D perhaps TRBD1 (5 bases). The CDR3 covers 16 residues. V was cut by 3 bases and J by 0 bases, with 13 bases left in between. Germline CDR1 KGHSH, CDR2 LQKENI. CDR3 sequence (DNA): TGTGCCAGCTCACCGATCCAGGGAACTAGCACAGATACGCAGTATTTT. Translation gives CASSPIQGTSTDTQYF.

About this clone itself: Other nucleotide sequences in the sample specify the same CDR3. V and J are TRBV25-1 and TRBJ2-5, with 8 bases identical to TRBD1. There are 13 residues in the CDR3. CDR1 and CDR2 from the germline V gene are MGHDK and SYGVNS. Trimming removed 11 bases from V and 5 bases from J; junction bases left unmatched: 10. CDR3 sequence: CASARRTGETQYF. In DNA form, the CDR3 reads TGTGCCTCAGCCCGCCGGACAGGGGAGACCCAGTACTTC.

The chain is built from TRBV7-9 and TRBJ2-1; TRBD2 agrees at 13 bases. V was clipped by 5 bases and J by 1 base; unmatched bases: 2. The V gene's germline CDR1 is SEHNR and CDR2 FQNEAQ (reference sequence). CDR3 length: 16 residues. The CDR3 loop is CASSRTSGRSYNEQFF. DNA for the CDR3: TGTGCCAGCAGCCGGACTAGCGGGAGATCCTACAATGAGCAGTTCTTC.

The V and J genes are TRBV4-1 and TRBJ2-7; TRBD1 is a possible D gene (6 bases). Germline V gene sequence: CDR1 MGHRA, CDR2 YSYEKL. CDR3 size: 12 residues. V lost 9 bases, J lost 4 bases, and 13 bases lay in between. In DNA, the CDR3 is TGCGCCAGTGGACAGACACTTTACGAGCAGTACTTC. It translates to CASGQTLYEQYF.

The rearrangement uses TRBV30 and TRBJ1-6; TRBD1 matches at 10 bases. Germline lookup yields CDR1 GTSNPN and CDR2 SVGIG (reference sequence). Trimming cost V 8 bases and J 8 bases; bases outside gene matches: 6. The CDR3 extends over 13 amino acids. Here the CDR3 DNA reads TGTGCCGGGGGGACAGGGGAGTATTCACCCCTCCACTTT. Translating it yields CAGGTGEYSPLHF.

The rearrangement joins TRBV18 to TRBJ1-4; possibly TRBD1 for D (5 bases). The CDR3 spans 14 residues. The V and J ends lost 5 bases and 5 bases respectively, with 12 bases between them. Germline values: CDR1 KGHSH, CDR2 LQKENI. DNA for the CDR3: TGTGCCAGCTCAGAAAGGACACGCAATGAAAAACTGTTTTTT. It encodes CASSERTRNEKLFF.